Sequencing of this T cell receptor (beta chain) was carried out in a study of T cell responses to AZD1222 COVID-19 vaccine. Overall study results and limits: Baseline seropositives among AZD1222 recipients totaled only six. Donors were largely white British and mainly female; clonal diversity was possibly underestimated.

V was trimmed by 5 bases and J by 3 bases, leaving 10 bases between them. The germline V gene has CDR1 SGHTA and CDR2 FQGNSA. The CDR3 covers 13 residues. As to this clone: Antigen specificity is unknown.

Profiling relied on immunoSEQ multiplex PCR, and the TCRdb table lists in-frame clones only, not all of them. The sample includes 150,000 to 200,000 clones, 88% of them seen just once. This chain joins TRBV7-2 and TRBJ1-2; D perhaps matches TRBD1 (5 bases). Sequenced material: peripheral blood, taken 28 days after the second AZD1222 dose. The clonotype comes from an adult who received the AZD1222 COVID-19 vaccine. The CDR3 region is CASSPGADYGYTF. DNA for the CDR3: TGTGCCAGCAGCCCTGGGGCTGACTATGGCTACACCTTC. Together with reference TRBV7-2 and TRBJ1-2, the CDR3 gives the full variable domain: GAGVSQSPSNKVTEKGKDVELRCDPISGHTALYWYRQSLGQGLEFLIYFQGNSAPDKSGLPSDRFSAERTGGSVSTLTIQRTQQEDSAVYLCASSPGADYGYTFGSGTRLTVV.